This entry lists 25 T cell receptor beta chains sequenced from one sample in a study of T-cell memory formation after mild COVID-19. In TCRdb, the 5' RACE reads were re-called with MiXCR into one record per CDR3 protein. The repertoire includes 450,000 to 650,000 distinct CDR3 sequences, about a fifth of them detected once, and 7% to 9% sits in the top ten. The sample was PBMCs or a T cell subset sorted from them (not recorded which). The source is an adult woman who had mild COVID-19 (a few samples of this study predate the infection). Cell type and time point are not known.

This clonotype was counted at least ten times. This chain links TRBV20-1 with TRBJ1-6; D is unclear. The CDR3 spans 14 residues. V shed 1 base and J shed 4 bases, with 8 bases lying between them. Germline V gene sequence: CDR1 DFQATT, CDR2 SNEGSKA (reference sequence). Here the CDR3 DNA reads TGCAGTGCTAGAGTGTCCGGGTATAATTCACCCCTCCACTTT. Protein: CSARVSGYNSPLHF.

This clonotype appeared many times. The chain combines TRBV7-2 with TRBJ2-7; the D is unclear. Trimming pared 6 bases from V and 7 bases from J, leaving 16 bases between. The CDR3 loop spans 13 amino acids. Per the germline V gene, CDR1 is SGHTA and CDR2 is FQGNSA. The CDR3: CASRIGIAREQYF. CDR3 DNA: TGTGCCAGCAGAATCGGAATAGCAAGGGAGCAGTACTTC. The whole variable domain, filled in from reference TRBV7-2 and TRBJ2-7, reads GAGVSQSPSNKVTEKGKDVELRCDPISGHTALYWYRQSLGQGLEFLIYFQGNSAPDKSGLPSDRFSAERTGGSVSTLTIQRTQQEDSAVYLCASRIGIAREQYFGPGTRLTVT.

This clonotype showed up just a few times. The missing conserved phenylalanine or tryptophan at the end of this CDR3 makes a read error likely. V and J are TRBV30 and TRBJ2-7; D remains unclear. The CDR3 is 12 residues long. The V gene lost 0 bases and the J gene lost 0 bases, with 3 bases spanning the gap. Looked up from germline, CDR1 is GTSNPN and CDR2 is SVGIG (reference sequence). This CDR3 is CAWSVSSYEQYS. CDR3 in DNA: TGTGCCTGGAGTGTATCCTCCTACGAGCAGTACTCC.

The CDR3 DNA sequence: TGTGCCAGCAGTTCCTCAGGCGGGAGGGGCGGCGGATTGGACACAGATACGCAGTATTTT. Translating it yields CASSSSGGRGGGLDTDTQYF. V is TRBV12-3 or TRBV12-4 and J is TRBJ2-3; 9 bases line up with TRBD2. The CDR3 length is 20 residues. The junction had 19 bases not matched to a gene; V was cut back by 4 bases and J by 2 bases.

The sample holds a few counts of this clonotype. The chain couples TRBV10-3 to TRBJ1-3; 7 nucleotides match TRBD1. The junction had 9 bases not matched to a gene; V was cut back by 3 bases and J by 1 base. The CDR3 sequence is 17 residues long. Germline-derived CDR1 and CDR2 are ENHRY and SYGVKD. CDR3 in DNA: TGTGCCATCAGTGACCGGGACAGTCCAGGATCTGGAAACACCATATATTTT. Translation gives CAISDRDSPGSGNTIYF.

This clonotype was seen more than once but under ten times. The chain joins TRBV11-2 to TRBJ2-1; D might be TRBD2 (6 bases). This CDR3 spans 16 amino acids. CDR1 is SGHAT and CDR2 is FQNNGV in the germline V gene. Trimming shortened V by 6 bases and J by 0 bases, and 15 bases separated the two germline ends. The CDR3 DNA is TGTGCCAGCAGTCAGGACTATTCTAGCTCCTACAATGAGCAGTTCTTC. It encodes CASSQDYSSSYNEQFF.

This clonotype was seen only a few times. One end of the junction fails to match germline, which may point to a read error. This chain links TRBV29-1 with TRBJ1-2; D is ambiguous. The germline gives CDR1 SQVTM, CDR2 ANQGSEA. CDR3 size: 8 residues. DNA of the CDR3: TGCAGCGTTCAAAAGGGTTCGTTC. Translating it yields CSVQKGSF.

In its sample, this clonotype was seen a few times. This chain joins TRBV4-3 and TRBJ2-1; 9 bases are shared with TRBD2. From germline, CDR1 is LGHNA and CDR2 YSLEER. The CDR3 has 14 amino acids. V shed 1 base and J 12 bases; nucleotides not matched to a gene: 7. In nucleotides, the CDR3 is TGCGCCAGCAGCCAAGCGCGGGGGGGTTTGGCGCAGTTCTTC. This translates into CASSQARGGLAQFF.

The V call is TRBV20-1, the J call TRBJ1-6; D remains ambiguous. Germline V lookup: CDR1 DFQATT, CDR2 SNEGSKA (reference sequence). The length of the CDR3 is 15 residues. V was trimmed by 0 bases and J by 8 bases, leaving 14 bases between them. CDR3 loop: CSARDGQTIDSPLHF. DNA for the CDR3: TGCAGTGCTAGAGACGGGCAGACGATCGATTCACCCCTCCACTTT.

Only a few counts were recorded for this clonotype. The chain employs TRBV7-9 and TRBJ1-1; D is ambiguous. This CDR3 spans 15 amino acids. Germline loops: CDR1 SEHNR, CDR2 FQNEAQ (reference sequence). V lost 1 base and J lost 5, with 14 bases in between. CDR3 in DNA: TGTGCCAGCAGCTTAGTGGGTGCGTTTTCTACTGAAGCTTTCTTT. Translation gives CASSLVGAFSTEAFF.

The J gene is TRBJ2-7, the V gene TRBV7-6; 7 bases align to TRBD2. The V segment lost 5 bases and the J segment 3 bases; nucleotides outside the gene matches: 7. CDR3 length equals 14 residues. Germline-derived CDR1 and CDR2 are SGHVS and FNYEAQ. CDR3 loop: CASSPGTNNYEQYF. CDR3 sequence (DNA): TGTGCCAGCAGCCCGGGGACTAATAACTACGAGCAGTACTTC. The complete variable domain, with remaining parts taken from reference TRBV7-6 and TRBJ2-7, reads GAGVSQSPRYKVTKRGQDVALRCDPISGHVSLYWYRQALGQGPEFLTYFNYEAQQDKSGLPNDRFSAERPEGSISTLTIQRTEQRDSAMYRCASSPGTNNYEQYFGPGTRLTVT.

This clonotype turned up a few times. The rearrangement uses TRBV24-1 and TRBJ2-1; D is unresolved. The germline V gene encodes CDR1 KGHDR and CDR2 SFDVKD. The CDR3 consists of 16 residues. Trimming shortened V by 1 base and J by 9 bases, and 18 bases separated the two germline ends. In nucleotides, the CDR3 is TGTGCCACCAGTGATTTAGGATCCGTCGGAGATGGTGAGCAGTTCTTC. It yields the protein CATSDLGSVGDGEQFF.

The chain is built from TRBV20-1 and TRBJ2-3; perhaps TRBD2 as D (5 bases). Trimming pared 4 bases from V and 3 bases from J, leaving 14 bases between. CDR1 and CDR2 from the germline V gene are DFQATT and SNEGSKA (reference sequence). This CDR3 has 14 amino acids. CDR3 loop: CSATLAFRTDTQYF. In nucleotides, the CDR3 is TGCAGTGCTACCCTAGCTTTTAGGACAGATACGCAGTATTTT.

This chain links TRBV7-9 with TRBJ1-2; TRBD1 matches at 7 bases. The germline V gene has CDR1 SEHNR and CDR2 FQNEAQ (reference sequence). CDR3 length equals 15 residues. J was trimmed by 1 base and V by 5 bases; bases with no gene match: 7. The CDR3, as DNA: TGTGCCAGCAGCGCCTGGGACAGCCTTAACTATGGCTACACCTTC. As protein: CASSAWDSLNYGYTF.

J is TRBJ2-3 and V is TRBV9; 11 bases map to TRBD2. Germline CDR1 is SGDLS and CDR2 is YYNGEE. There are 18 residues in the CDR3. Germline trimming cut 4 bases from V and 4 bases from J; bases unmatched to any gene: 14. CDR3 residues: CASSPIRLAGSLPDTQYF. In DNA, the CDR3 is TGTGCCAGCAGCCCTATTCGACTAGCGGGGAGTCTGCCAGATACGCAGTATTTT.

This clonotype was detected a few times. The V call is TRBV27, the J call TRBJ2-5; 9 bases align to TRBD1. Germline CDR1 MNHEY, CDR2 SMNVEV (reference sequence). Trimming cost V 3 bases and J 4 bases; bases outside gene matches: 3. The CDR3 length is 14 residues. The DNA of the CDR3 is TGTGCCAGCAGTTTTCCGGGACAGGGAGAGACCCAGTACTTC. This encodes CASSFPGQGETQYF.

This clonotype has just a few counts. The rearrangement uses TRBV12-3 or TRBV12-4 and TRBJ2-1, with a tentative D call TRBD2 (5 bases). Trimming removed 5 bases at V and 8 bases at J, with 22 bases between. CDR3 length: 16 amino acids. CDR3: CASSDASRRPGDEQFF. In nucleotides, the CDR3 is TGTGCCAGCAGTGATGCCTCACGACGGCCCGGGGATGAGCAGTTCTTC.

The V and J genes are TRBV5-4 and TRBJ1-1, with D uncertain. Germline CDR1 and CDR2: SGHNT and YYREEE (reference sequence). V lost 5 bases, J lost 6 bases, and 11 bases lay in between. CDR3 size: 12 residues. This CDR3 reads CASRVAGAEAFF. CDR3 coding DNA: TGTGCCAGCAGGGTAGCAGGTGCTGAAGCTTTCTTT.

Only a few counts were recorded for this clonotype. The chain recombines TRBV7-3 with TRBJ2-5, with TRBD2 identical over 7 bases. Germline V gives CDR1 SGHTA, CDR2 FQGTGA. The CDR3 is made up of 15 amino acids. V lost 3 bases and J lost 5; bases outside the gene matches: 9. Here the CDR3 reads CASSLSSGAQETQYF. As DNA, the CDR3 is TGTGCCAGCAGCTTGAGCAGCGGGGCCCAGGAGACCCAGTACTTC.

The V call is TRBV5-1, the J call TRBJ2-5; 7 bases fit TRBD1. The CDR3 spans 16 residues. Germline-derived CDR1 and CDR2 are SGHRS and YFSETQ. V lost 4 bases and J lost 2; bases outside the gene matches: 11. The CDR3 spells CASSGYRGQTQETQYF. CDR3 sequence (DNA): TGCGCCAGCAGCGGTTACCGGGGACAGACGCAAGAGACCCAGTACTTC.

For the CDR3, the DNA is TGTGCCAGCAGTTACGTCGTCGTATTCAATGAGCAGTTCTTC. This sequence encodes CASSYVVVFNEQFF. This chain joins TRBV6-2 or TRBV6-3 and TRBJ2-1, with D hard to call. In germline, CDR1 is MNHEY, CDR2 SVGEGT. V lost 2 bases and J lost 6, with 11 bases in between. The CDR3 sequence is 14 residues long.

This clonotype has just one count. The V call is TRBV12-3 or TRBV12-4, the J call TRBJ1-2, with D uncertain. Between the trimmed V and J ends, which lost 2 bases and 6 bases, there was a span of 10 bases. This CDR3 is built from 13 residues. DNA for the CDR3: TGTGCCAGCAGTTTAAGCAAGGCGAATGGCTACACCTTC. Encoded protein: CASSLSKANGYTF.

This clonotype was detected only a few times. V and J are TRBV5-6 and TRBJ2-5; 7 bases fit TRBD1. The CDR3 consists of 15 residues. V lost 4 bases to trimming and J lost 1 base; unmatched junction nucleotides: 7. Germline V lookup: CDR1 SGHDT, CDR2 YYEEEE. This CDR3 reads CASSPGDSSQETQYF. DNA for the CDR3: TGTGCCAGCAGCCCAGGGGACAGTTCCCAAGAGACCCAGTACTTC.

The rearrangement links TRBV12-3 or TRBV12-4 to TRBJ2-3; the D gene is possibly TRBD2 (5 bases). The CDR3 has 14 amino acids. The V end was cut by 2 bases, the J end by 3 bases, with 9 bases between. CDR3 coding DNA: TGTGCCAGCAGTTTACGGGGTCAGACAGATACGCAGTATTTT. It codes for CASSLRGQTDTQYF.

The chain recombines TRBV7-9 with TRBJ2-3, with a possible D match to TRBD2 (6 bases). The length of the CDR3 is 15 residues. Looked up from germline, CDR1 is SEHNR and CDR2 is FQNEAQ (reference sequence). Between the trimmed V and J ends, which lost 5 bases and 2 bases, there was a span of 14 bases. This chain's CDR3 is CASSTEGGATDTQYF. CDR3 DNA sequence: TGTGCCAGCAGCACTGAGGGCGGGGCCACAGATACGCAGTATTTT.